This T cell receptor (beta chain) was identified in a study of CD8 T cells in ankylosing spondylitis. TCRdb fed the 5' RACE reads into MiXCR, producing one record per CDR3 protein. The sample shows under 450,000 distinct CDR3 sequences, 20% to 25% of them seen only once. The CDR3 is 16 residues long. The V end lost 3 bases, the J end lost 6 bases, and 19 bases lay between the germline ends. Per the germline V gene, CDR1 is WSHSY and CDR2 is SAAADI. The J gene is TRBJ2-3, the V gene TRBV10-2; D is perhaps TRBD2 (6 bases). Source material: blood, either unsorted or a sorted T cell fraction (not recorded which). This TCR came from a male donor with ankylosing spondylitis or in good health (not recorded which). This chain's CDR3 is CASSESGTPGGDTQYF. The DNA of the CDR3 is TGCGCCAGCAGTGAATCCGGGACTCCCGGTGGGGATACGCAGTATTTT.